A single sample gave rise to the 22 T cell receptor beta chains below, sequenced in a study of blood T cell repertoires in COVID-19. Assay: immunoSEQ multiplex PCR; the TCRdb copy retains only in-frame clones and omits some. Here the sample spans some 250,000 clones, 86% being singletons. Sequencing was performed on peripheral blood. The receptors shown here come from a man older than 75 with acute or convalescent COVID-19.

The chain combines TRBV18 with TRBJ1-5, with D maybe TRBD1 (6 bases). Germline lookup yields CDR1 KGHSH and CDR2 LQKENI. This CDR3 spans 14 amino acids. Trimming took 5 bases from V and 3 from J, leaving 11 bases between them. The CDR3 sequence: CASSSSGDNQPQHF. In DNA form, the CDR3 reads TGTGCCAGCTCATCATCAGGGGACAATCAGCCCCAGCATTTT.

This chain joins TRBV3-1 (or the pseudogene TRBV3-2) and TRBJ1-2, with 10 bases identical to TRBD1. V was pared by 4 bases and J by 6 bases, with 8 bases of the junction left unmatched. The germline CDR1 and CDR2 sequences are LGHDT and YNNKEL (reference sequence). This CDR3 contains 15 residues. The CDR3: CASSPPGQGRHGYTF. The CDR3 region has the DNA TGTGCCAGCAGCCCGCCGGGACAGGGGAGGCATGGCTACACCTTC.

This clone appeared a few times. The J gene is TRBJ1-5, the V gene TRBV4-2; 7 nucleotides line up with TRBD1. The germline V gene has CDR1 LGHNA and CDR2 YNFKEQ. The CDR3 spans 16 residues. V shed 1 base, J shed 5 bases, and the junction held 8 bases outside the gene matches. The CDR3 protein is CASSQGVQGQHQPQHF. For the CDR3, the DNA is TGTGCCAGCAGCCAAGGAGTTCAGGGACAGCATCAGCCCCAGCATTTT.

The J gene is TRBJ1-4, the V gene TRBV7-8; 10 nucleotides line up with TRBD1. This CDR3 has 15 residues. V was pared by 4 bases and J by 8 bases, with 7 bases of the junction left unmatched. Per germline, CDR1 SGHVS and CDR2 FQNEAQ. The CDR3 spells CASSSSGTGAEKLFF. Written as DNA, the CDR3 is TGTGCCAGCAGCTCCTCCGGGACAGGGGCCGAAAAACTGTTTTTT.

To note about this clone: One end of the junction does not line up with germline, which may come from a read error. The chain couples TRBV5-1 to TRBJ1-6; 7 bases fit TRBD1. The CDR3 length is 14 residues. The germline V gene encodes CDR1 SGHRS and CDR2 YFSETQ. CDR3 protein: CASSVQGDNSPLHF. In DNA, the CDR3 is TGCGCCAGCAGCGTCCAGGGGGATAACTCACCCCTCCACTTT.

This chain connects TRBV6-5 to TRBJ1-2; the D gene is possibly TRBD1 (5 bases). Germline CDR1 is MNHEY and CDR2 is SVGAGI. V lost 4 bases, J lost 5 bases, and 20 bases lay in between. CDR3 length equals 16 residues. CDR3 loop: CASSSFLREGRYGYTF. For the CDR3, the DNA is TGTGCCAGCAGTTCTTTTCTACGGGAGGGGAGGTATGGCTACACCTTC.

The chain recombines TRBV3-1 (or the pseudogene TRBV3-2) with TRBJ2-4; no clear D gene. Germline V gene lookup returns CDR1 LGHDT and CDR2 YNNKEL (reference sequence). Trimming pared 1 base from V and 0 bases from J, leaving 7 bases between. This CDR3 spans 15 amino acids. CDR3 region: CASSQGRLAKNIQYF. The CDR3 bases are TGTGCCAGCAGCCAAGGGCGGTTAGCCAAAAACATTCAGTACTTC.

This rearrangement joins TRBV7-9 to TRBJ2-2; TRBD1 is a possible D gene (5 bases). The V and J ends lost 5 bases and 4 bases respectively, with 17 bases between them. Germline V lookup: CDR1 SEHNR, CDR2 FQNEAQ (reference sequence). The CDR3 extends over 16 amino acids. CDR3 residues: CASSVWGTGGTGELFF. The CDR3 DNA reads TGTGCCAGCAGCGTATGGGGCACAGGCGGCACCGGGGAGCTGTTTTTT.

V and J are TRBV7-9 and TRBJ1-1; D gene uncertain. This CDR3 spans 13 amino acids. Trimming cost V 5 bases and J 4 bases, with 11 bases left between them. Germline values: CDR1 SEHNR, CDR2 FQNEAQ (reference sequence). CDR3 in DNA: TGTGCCAGCAGCCCGTTTGGCGGCACTGAAGCTTTCTTT. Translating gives CASSPFGGTEAFF.

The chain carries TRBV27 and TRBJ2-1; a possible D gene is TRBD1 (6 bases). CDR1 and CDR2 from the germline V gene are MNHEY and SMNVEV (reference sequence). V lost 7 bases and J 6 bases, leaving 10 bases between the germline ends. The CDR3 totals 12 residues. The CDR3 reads CASTTGSNEQFF. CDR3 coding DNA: TGTGCCAGCACTACAGGGTCCAATGAGCAGTTCTTC.

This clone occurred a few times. The CDR3 coding sequence is TGTGCCACCTCCGGGACAGGGGGCCGCCATGAGCAGTTCTTC. This codes for CATSGTGGRHEQFF. The chain joins TRBV19 to TRBJ2-1; 12 bases are shared with TRBD1. After removal of 10 bases from V and 8 bases from J, the junction contained 9 bases not matched to a gene. The germline V gene encodes CDR1 LNHDA and CDR2 SQIVND (reference sequence). The CDR3 totals 14 residues.

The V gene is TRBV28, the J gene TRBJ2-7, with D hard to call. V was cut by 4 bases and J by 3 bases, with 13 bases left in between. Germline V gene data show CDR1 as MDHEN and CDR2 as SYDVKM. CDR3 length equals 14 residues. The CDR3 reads CASSSQVASYEQYF. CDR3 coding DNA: TGTGCCAGCAGTTCCCAGGTGGCCAGCTACGAGCAGTACTTC.

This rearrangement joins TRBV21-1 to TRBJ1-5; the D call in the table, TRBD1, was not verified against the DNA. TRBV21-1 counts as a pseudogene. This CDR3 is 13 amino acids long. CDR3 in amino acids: CARNRGRCQPQHF. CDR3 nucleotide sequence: TGTGCCCGCAACAGGGGGCGATGTCAGCCCCAGCATTTT.

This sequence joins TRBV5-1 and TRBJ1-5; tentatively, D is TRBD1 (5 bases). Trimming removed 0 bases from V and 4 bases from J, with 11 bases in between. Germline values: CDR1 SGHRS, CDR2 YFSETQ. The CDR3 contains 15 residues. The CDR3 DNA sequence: TGCGCCAGCAGCTTGGGCGTAGGGGATAATCAGCCCCAGCATTTT. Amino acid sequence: CASSLGVGDNQPQHF. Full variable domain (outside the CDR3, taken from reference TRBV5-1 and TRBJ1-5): KAGVTQTPRYLIKTRGQQVTLSCSPISGHRSVSWYQQTPGQGLQFLFEYFSETQRNKGNFPGRFSGRQFSNSRSEMNVSTLELGDSALYLCASSLGVGDNQPQHFGDGTRLSIL.

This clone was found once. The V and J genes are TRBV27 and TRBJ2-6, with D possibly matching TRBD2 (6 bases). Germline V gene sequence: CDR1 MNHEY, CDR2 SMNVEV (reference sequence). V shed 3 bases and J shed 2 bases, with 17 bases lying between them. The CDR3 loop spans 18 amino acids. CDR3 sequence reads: CASSLQGWAGTGANVLTF. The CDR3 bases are TGTGCCAGCAGTTTGCAAGGTTGGGCGGGAACTGGGGCCAACGTCCTGACTTTC. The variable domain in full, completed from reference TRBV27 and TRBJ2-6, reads EAQVTQNPRYLITVTGKKLTVTCSQNMNHEYMSWYRQDPGLGLRQIYYSMNVEVTDKGDVPEGYKVSRKEKRNFPLILESPSPNQTSLYFCASSLQGWAGTGANVLTFGAGSRLTVL.

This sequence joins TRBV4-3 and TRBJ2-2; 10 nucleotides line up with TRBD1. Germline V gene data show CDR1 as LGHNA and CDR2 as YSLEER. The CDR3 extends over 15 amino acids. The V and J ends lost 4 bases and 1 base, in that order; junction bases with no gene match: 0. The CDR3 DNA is TGCGCCAGCAGCCGGACAGGGGGGAACACCGGGGAGCTGTTTTTT. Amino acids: CASSRTGGNTGELFF.

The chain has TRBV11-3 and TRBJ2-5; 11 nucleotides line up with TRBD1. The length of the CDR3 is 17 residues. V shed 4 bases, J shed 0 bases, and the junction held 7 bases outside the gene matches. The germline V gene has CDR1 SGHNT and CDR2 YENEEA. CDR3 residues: CASSSPRGQGDQETQYF. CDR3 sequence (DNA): TGTGCCAGCAGCTCCCCCCGGGGACAGGGGGACCAAGAGACCCAGTACTTC. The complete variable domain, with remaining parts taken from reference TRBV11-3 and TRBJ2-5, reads EAGVVQSPRYKIIEKKQPVAFWCNPISGHNTLYWYLQNLGQGPELLIRYENEEAVDDSQLPKDRFSAERLKGVDSTLKIQPAELGDSAVYLCASSSPRGQGDQETQYFGPGTRLLVL.

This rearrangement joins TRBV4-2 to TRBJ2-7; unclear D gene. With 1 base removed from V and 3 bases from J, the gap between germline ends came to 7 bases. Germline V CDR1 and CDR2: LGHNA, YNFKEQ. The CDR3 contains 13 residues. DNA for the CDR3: TGTGCCAGCAGCCAAGCCCCGAGCTACGAGCAGTACTTC. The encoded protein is CASSQAPSYEQYF.

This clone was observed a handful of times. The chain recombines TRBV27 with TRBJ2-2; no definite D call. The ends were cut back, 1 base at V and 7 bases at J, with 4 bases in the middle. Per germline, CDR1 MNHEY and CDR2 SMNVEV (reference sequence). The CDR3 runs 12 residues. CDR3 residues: CASSLFRGELFF. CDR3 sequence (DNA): TGTGCCAGCAGTTTATTTCGCGGGGAGCTGTTTTTT.

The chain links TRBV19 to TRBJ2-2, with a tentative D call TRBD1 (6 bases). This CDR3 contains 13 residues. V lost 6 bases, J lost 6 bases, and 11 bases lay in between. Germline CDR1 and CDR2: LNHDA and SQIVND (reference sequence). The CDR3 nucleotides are TGTGCCAGTAGGAAAACAGGGCCCGGGGAGCTGTTTTTT. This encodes CASRKTGPGELFF.

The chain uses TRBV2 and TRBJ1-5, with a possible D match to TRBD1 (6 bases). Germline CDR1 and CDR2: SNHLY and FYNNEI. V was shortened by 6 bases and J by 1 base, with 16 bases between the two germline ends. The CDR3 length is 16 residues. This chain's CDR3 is CASRQNYRDSNQPQHF. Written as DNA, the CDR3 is TGTGCCAGCAGACAAAATTACAGGGACAGCAATCAGCCCCAGCATTTT.

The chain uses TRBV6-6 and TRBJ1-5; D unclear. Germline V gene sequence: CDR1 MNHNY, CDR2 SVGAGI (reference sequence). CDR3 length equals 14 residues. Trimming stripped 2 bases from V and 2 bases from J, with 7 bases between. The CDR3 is CASSYDEGNQPQHF. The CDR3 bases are TGTGCCAGCAGTTACGACGAGGGCAATCAGCCCCAGCATTTT.